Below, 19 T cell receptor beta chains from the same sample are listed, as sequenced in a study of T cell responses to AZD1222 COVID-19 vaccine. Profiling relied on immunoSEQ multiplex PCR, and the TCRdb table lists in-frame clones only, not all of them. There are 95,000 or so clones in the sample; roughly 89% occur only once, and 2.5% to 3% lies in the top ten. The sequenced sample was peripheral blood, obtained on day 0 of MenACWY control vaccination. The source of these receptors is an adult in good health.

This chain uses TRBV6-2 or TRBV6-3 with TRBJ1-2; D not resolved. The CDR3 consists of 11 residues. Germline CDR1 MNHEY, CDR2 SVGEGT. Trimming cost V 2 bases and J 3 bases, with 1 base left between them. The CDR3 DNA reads TGTGCCAGCAGTTACGACTATGGCTACACCTTC. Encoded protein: CASSYDYGYTF.

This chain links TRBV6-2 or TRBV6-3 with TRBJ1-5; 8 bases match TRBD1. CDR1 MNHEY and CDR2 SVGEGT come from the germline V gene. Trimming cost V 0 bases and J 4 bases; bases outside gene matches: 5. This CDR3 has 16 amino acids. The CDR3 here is CASSYSGQGANQPQHF. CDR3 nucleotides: TGTGCCAGCAGTTACTCGGGGCAGGGGGCGAATCAGCCCCAGCATTTT.

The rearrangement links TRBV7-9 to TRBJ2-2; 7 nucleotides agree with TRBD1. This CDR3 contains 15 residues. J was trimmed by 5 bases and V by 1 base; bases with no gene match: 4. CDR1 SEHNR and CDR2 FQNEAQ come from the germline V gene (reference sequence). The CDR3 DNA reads TGTGCCAGCAGCTTAGAACAGGGGCGGACCGGGGAGCTGTTTTTT. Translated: CASSLEQGRTGELFF.

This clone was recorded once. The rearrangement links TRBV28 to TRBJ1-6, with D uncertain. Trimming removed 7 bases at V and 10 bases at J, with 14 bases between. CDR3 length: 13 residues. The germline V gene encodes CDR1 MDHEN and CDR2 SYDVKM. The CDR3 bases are TGTGCCAGCATCCTCAAAACGGGGTCACCCCTCCACTTT. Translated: CASILKTGSPLHF.

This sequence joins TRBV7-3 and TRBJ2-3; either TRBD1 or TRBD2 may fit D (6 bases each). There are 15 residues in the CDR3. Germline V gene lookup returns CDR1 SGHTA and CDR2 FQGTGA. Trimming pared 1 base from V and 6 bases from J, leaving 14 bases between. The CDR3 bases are TGTGCCAGCAGCTTAAGAGGTGGAGGGGGTGATACGCAGTATTTT. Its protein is CASSLRGGGGDTQYF.

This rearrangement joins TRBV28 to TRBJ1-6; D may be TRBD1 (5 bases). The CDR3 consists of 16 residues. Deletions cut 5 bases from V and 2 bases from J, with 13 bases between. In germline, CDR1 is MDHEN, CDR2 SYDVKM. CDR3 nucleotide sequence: TGTGCCAGCAGTGGGGCAGGAAGAACCTATAATTCACCCCTCCACTTT. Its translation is CASSGAGRTYNSPLHF. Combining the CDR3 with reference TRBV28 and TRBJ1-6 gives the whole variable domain DVKVTQSSRYLVKRTGEKVFLECVQDMDHENMFWYRQDPGLGLRLIYFSYDVKMKEKGDIPEGYSVSREKKERFSLILESASTNQTSMYLCASSGAGRTYNSPLHFGNGTRLTVT.

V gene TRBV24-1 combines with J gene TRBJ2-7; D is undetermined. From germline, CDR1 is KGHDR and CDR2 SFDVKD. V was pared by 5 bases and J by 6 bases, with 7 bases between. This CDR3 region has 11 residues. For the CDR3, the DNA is TGTGCCACCAGTGTCTCCGGCGAGCAGTACTTC. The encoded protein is CATSVSGEQYF.

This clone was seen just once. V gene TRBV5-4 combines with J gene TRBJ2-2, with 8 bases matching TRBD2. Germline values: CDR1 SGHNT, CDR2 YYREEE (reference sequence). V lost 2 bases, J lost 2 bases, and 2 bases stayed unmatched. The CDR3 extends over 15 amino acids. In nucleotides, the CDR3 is TGTGCCAGCAGCTTAGCGGGGGTTAACACCGGGGAGCTGTTTTTT. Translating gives CASSLAGVNTGELFF.

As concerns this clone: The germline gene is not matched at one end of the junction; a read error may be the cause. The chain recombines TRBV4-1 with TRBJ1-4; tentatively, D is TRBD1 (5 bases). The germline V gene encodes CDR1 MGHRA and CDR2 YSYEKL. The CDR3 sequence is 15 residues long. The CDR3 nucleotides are TGCGCCAGCAGCAAAGAGGGACGGATTAATGAAAAACTGTTTTTT. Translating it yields CASSKEGRINEKLFF.

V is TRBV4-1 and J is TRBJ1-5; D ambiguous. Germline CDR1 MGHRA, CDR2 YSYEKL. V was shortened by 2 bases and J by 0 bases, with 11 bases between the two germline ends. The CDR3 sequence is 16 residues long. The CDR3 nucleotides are TGCGCCAGCAGCCAAAGCTGGACCTATAGCAATCAGCCCCAGCATTTT. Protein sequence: CASSQSWTYSNQPQHF.

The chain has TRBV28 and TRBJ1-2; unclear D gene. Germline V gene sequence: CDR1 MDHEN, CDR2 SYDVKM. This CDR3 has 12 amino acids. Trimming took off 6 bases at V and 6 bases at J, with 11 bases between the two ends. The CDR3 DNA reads TGTGCCAGCAGCCGCCCCCAAAATGGCTACACCTTC. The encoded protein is CASSRPQNGYTF.

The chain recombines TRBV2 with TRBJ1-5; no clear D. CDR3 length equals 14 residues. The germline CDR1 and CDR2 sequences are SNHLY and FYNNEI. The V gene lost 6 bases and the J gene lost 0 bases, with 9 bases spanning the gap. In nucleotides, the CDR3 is TGTGCCAGCAGACGGACGGTTAGCAATCAGCCCCAGCATTTT. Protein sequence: CASRRTVSNQPQHF.

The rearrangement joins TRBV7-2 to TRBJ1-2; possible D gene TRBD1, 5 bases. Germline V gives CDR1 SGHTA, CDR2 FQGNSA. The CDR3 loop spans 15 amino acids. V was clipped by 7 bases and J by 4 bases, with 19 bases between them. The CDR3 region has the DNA TGTGCCAGCACCCCAACCGGGGACGGGTTCTATGGCTACACCTTC. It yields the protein CASTPTGDGFYGYTF.

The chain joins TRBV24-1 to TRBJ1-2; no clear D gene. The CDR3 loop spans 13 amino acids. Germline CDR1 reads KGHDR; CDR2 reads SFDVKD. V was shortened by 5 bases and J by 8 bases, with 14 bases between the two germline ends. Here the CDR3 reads CATSVVGFSGYTF. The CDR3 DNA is TGTGCCACCAGTGTCGTGGGTTTCAGCGGCTACACCTTC.

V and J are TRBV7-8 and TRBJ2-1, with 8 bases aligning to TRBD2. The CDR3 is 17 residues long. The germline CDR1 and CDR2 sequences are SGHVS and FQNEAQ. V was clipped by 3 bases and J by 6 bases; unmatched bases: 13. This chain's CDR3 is CASSFSLWRGAVNEQFF. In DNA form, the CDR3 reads TGTGCCAGCAGCTTCTCGCTCTGGCGGGGGGCAGTCAATGAGCAGTTCTTC.

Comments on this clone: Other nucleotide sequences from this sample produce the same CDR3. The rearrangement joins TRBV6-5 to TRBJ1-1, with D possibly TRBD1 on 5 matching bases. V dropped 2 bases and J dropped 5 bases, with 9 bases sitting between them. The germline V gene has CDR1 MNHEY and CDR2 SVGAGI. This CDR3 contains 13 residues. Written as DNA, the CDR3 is TGTGCCAGCAGTTACGGGGGGTGGACTGAAGCTTTCTTT. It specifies CASSYGGWTEAFF.

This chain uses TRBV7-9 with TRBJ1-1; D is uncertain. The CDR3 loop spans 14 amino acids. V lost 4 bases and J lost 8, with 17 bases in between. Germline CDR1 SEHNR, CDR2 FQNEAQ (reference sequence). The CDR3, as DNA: TGTGCCAGCAGCTCGTACTCACCAGAACAGGAAGCTTTCTTT. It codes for CASSSYSPEQEAFF.

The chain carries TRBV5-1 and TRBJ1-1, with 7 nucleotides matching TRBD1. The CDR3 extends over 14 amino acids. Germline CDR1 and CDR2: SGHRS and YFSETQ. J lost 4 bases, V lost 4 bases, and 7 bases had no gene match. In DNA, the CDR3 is TGCGCCAGCAGCGATACAGGGGCGTCCACTGAAGCTTTCTTT. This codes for CASSDTGASTEAFF.

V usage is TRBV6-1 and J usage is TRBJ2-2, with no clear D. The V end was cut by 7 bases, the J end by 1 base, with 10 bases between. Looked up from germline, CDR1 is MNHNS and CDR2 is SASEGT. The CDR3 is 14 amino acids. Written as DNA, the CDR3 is TGTGCCAGCAAAGCAGCGATGAACACCGGGGAGCTGTTTTTT. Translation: CASKAAMNTGELFF.